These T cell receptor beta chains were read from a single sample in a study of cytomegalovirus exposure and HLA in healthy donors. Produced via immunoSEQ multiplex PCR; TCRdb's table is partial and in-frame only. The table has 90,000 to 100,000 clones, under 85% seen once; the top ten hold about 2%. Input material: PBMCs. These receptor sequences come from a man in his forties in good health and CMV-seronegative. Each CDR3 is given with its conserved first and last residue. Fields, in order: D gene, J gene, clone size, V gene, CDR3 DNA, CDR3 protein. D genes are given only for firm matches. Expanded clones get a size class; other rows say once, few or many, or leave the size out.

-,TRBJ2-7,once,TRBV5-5,TGTGCCAGCAGCTTGAATCCTAGGCAGGGCTCAGGCGAGCAGTACTTC,CASSLNPRQGSGEQYF
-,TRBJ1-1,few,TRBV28,TGTGCCAGCAGTTTGGTGGCAGATCAAGCTTTCTTT,CASSLVADQAFF
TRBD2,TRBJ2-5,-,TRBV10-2,TGCGCCAGCACAGGTAGACTAGCCGATTATCAAGAGACCCAGTACTTC,CASTGRLADYQETQYF
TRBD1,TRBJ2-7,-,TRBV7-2,TGTGCCAGCAGCCGGGACAGGAAGTACGAGCAGTACTTC,CASSRDRKYEQYF
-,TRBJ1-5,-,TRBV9,TGTGCCAGCAGCGCCGGGGGGGTCGGGGTCGGCAATCAGCCCCAGCATTTT,CASSAGGVGVGNQPQHF
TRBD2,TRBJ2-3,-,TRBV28,TGTGCCAGCAGTTTTTGGGGACTAGCGGGATTGACAGATACGCAGTATTTT,CASSFWGLAGLTDTQYF
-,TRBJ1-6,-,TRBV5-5,TGTGCCAGCAGCTTAGAGAGAGGGATTAGAACACCCCTCCACTTT,CASSLERGIRTPLHF
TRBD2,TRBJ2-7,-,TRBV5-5,TGTGCCAGCAGCTACCTAGCGGGAGGAACCTACGAGCAGTACTTC,CASSYLAGGTYEQYF
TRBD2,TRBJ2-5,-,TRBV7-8,TGTGCCAGCAGCTTAGACCCTACTAGCGGGGGGGGAGAGACCCAGTACTTC,CASSLDPTSGGGETQYF
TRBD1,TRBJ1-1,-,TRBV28,TGTGCCAGCAGTTTAACGACAGGGGACATGAACACTGAAGCTTTCTTT,CASSLTTGDMNTEAFF
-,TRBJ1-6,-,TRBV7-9,TGTGCCAGCAGCTTAGCTGGGCCTGGGAATTCACCCCTCCACTTT,CASSLAGPGNSPLHF
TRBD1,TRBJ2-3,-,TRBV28,TGTGCCAGCAGCAGGACAGGACTCACAAGGGATACGCAGTATTTT,CASSRTGLTRDTQYF
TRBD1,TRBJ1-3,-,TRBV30,TGTGCCTGCCTACCTAGGGGGCGGAACACCATATATTTT,CACLPRGRNTIYF
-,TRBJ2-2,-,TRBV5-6,TGTGCCAGCAGCTTGTATGGGGGGTCAAGCACCGGGGAGCTGTTTTTT,CASSLYGGSSTGELFF
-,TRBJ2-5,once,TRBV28,TGTGCCAGCACCCCTCATTCAGGAACCGGACTACTACGTGGGACCCAGTACTTC,CASTPHSGTGLLRGTQYF
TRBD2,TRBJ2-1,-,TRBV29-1,TGCAGCGTTGATACGGGAGGGATTTACAATGAGCAGTTCTTC,CSVDTGGIYNEQFF